This T cell receptor beta chain derives from a study of T cells in Graves' hyperthyroidism and ophthalmopathy. The CDR3 regions of TCR beta were amplified from RNA transcripts. HTBI primers were the set used in a first-round RT-PCR of the TCR CDR3. Via MiXCR, TCRdb re-called the multiplex PCR reads, giving one row per CDR3 protein. The repertoire holds over 500,000 distinct CDR3 sequences, with roughly a sixth as singletons. Trimming removed 1 base from V and 5 bases from J, with 15 bases in between. The CDR3 runs 16 residues. Material for sequencing was blood. The TCR comes from a woman aged 25 to 39 with Graves' ophthalmopathy. The genes are TRBV12-3 or TRBV12-4 and TRBJ2-1; tentative D call: TRBD1 (6 bases). For the CDR3, the DNA is TGTGCCAGCAGTTTAGTGTCAGGGGTAGGCGACAATGAGCAGTTCTTC. Translated, it gives CASSLVSGVGDNEQFF.